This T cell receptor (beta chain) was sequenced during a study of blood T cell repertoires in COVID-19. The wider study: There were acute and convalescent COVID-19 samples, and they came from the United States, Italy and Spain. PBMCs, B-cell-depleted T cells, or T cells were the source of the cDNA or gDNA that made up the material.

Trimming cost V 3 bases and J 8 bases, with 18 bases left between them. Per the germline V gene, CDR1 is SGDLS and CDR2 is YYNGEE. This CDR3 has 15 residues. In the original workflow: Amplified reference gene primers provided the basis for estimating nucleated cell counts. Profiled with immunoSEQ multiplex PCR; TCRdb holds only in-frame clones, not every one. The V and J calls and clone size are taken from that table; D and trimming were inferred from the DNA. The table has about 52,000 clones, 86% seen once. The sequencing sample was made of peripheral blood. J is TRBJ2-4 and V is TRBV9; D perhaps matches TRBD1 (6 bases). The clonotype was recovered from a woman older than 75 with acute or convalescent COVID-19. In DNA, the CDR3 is TGTGCCAGCAGCGAAGGGCCGACAGGAGGACACATTCAGTACTTC. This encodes CASSEGPTGGHIQYF.